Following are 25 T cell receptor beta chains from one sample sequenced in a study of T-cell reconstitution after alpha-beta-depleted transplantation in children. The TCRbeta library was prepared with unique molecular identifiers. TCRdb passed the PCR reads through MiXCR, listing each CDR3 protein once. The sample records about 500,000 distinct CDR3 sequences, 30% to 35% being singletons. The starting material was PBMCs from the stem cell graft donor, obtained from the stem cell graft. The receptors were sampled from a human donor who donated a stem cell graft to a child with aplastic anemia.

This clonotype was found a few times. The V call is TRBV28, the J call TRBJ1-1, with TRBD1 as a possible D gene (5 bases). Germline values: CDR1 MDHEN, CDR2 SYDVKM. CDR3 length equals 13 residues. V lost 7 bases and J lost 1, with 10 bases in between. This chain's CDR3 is CASTSRENTEAFF. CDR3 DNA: TGTGCCAGCACTTCCAGGGAGAACACTGAAGCTTTCTTT.

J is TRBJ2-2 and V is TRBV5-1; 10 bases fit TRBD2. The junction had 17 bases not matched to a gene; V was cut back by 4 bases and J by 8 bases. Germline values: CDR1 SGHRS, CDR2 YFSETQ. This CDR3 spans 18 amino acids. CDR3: CASSLEPVTSGVPGELFF. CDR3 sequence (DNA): TGCGCCAGCAGCCTCGAGCCGGTCACTAGCGGGGTGCCAGGGGAGCTGTTTTTT. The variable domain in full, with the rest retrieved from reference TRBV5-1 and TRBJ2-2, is KAGVTQTPRYLIKTRGQQVTLSCSPISGHRSVSWYQQTPGQGLQFLFEYFSETQRNKGNFPGRFSGRQFSNSRSEMNVSTLELGDSALYLCASSLEPVTSGVPGELFFGEGSRLTVL.

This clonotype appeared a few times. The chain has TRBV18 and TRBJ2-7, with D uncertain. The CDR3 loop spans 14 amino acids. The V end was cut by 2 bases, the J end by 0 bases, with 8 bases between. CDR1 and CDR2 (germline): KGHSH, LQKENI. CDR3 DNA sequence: TGTGCCAGCTCACCAAGGGAAAGCTCCTACGAGCAGTACGTC. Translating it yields CASSPRESSYEQYV.

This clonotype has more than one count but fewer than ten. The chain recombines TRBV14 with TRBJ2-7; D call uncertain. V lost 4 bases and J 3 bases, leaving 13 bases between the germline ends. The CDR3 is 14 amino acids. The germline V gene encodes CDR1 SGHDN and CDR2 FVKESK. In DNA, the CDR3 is TGTGCCAGCAGCCTAGGACCGCGCCACTACGAGCAGTACTTC. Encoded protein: CASSLGPRHYEQYF.

The chain's CDR3 is CASTSSGSGEQFF. The CDR3, as DNA: TGTGCCAGCACCTCTAGCGGGAGTGGTGAGCAGTTCTTC. The chain links TRBV7-9 to TRBJ2-1, with 10 bases fitting TRBD2. The V and J ends lost 7 bases and 9 bases, in that order; junction bases with no gene match: 6. CDR3 length equals 13 residues. CDR1 and CDR2 (germline): SEHNR, FQNEAQ (reference sequence).

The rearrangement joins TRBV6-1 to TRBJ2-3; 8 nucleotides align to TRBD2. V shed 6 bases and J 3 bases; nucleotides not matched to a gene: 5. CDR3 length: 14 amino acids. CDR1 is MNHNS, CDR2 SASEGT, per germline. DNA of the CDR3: TGTGCCAGCAGCCTCCCGGGGGGGACAGATACGCAGTATTTT. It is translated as CASSLPGGTDTQYF.

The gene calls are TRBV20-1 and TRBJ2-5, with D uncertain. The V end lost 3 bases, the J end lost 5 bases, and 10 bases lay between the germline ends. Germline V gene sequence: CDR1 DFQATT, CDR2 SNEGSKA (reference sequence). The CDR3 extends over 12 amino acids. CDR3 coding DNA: TGCAGTGCTAGTGTGGTGCGGGAGACCCAGTACTTC. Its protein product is CSASVVRETQYF.

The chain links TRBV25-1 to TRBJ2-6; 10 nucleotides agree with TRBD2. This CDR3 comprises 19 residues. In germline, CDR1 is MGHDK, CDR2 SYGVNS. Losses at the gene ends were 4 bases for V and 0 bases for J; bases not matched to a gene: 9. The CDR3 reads CASSAEGLAVPSGANVLTF. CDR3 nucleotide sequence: TGTGCCAGCAGTGCAGAAGGACTAGCGGTACCCTCTGGGGCCAACGTCCTGACTTTC.

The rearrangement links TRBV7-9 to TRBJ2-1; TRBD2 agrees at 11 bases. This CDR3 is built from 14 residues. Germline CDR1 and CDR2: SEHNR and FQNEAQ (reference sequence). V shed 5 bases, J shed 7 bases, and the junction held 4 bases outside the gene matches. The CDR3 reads CASSRGLAENEQFF. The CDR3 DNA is TGTGCCAGCAGCCGGGGACTAGCGGAAAATGAGCAGTTCTTC. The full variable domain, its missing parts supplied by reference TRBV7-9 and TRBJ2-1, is DTGVSQNPRHKITKRGQNVTFRCDPISEHNRLYWYRQTLGQGPEFLTYFQNEAQLEKSRLLSDRFSAERPKGSFSTLEIQRTEQGDSAMYLCASSRGLAENEQFFGPGTRLTVL.

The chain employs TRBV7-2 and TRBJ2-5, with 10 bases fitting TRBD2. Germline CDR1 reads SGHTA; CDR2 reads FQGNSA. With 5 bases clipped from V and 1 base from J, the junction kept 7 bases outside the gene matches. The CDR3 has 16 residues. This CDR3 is CASSPLAGAVQETQYF. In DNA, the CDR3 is TGTGCCAGCAGCCCGCTAGCGGGGGCCGTCCAAGAGACCCAGTACTTC.

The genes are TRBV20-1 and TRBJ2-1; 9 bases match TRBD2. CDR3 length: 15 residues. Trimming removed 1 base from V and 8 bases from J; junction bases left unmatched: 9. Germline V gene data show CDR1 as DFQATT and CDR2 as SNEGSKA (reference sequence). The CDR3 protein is CSARGTSVYPDEQFF. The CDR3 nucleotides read TGCAGTGCTAGAGGGACTAGCGTTTACCCGGATGAGCAGTTCTTC.

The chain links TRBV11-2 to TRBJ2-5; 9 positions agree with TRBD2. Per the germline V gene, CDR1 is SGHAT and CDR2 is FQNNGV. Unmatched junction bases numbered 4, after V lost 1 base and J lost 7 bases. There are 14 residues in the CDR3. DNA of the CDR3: TGTGCCAGCAGCTTAGTAGGCGGGAGGGGGACCCAGTACTTC. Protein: CASSLVGGRGTQYF.

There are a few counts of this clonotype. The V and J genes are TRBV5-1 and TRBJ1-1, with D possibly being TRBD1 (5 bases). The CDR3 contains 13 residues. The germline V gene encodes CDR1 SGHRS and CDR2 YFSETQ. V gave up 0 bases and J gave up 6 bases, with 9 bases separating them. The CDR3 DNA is TGCGCCAGCAGCTTGGCAGGGTATGCTGAAGCTTTCTTT. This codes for CASSLAGYAEAFF.

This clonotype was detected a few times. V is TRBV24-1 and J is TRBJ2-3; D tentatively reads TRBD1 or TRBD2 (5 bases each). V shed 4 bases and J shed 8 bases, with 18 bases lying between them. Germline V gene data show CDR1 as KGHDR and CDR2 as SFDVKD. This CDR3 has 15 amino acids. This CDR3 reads CATSDPGSAGGTQYF. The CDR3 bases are TGTGCCACCAGTGACCCCGGGTCGGCTGGGGGTACGCAGTATTTT.

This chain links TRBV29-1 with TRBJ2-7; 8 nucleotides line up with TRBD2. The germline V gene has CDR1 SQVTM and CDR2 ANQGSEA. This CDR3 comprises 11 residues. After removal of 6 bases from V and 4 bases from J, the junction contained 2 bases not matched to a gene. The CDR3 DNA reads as TGCAGCGTCGCTAGCGGGTACGAGCAGTACGTC. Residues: CSVASGYEQYV.

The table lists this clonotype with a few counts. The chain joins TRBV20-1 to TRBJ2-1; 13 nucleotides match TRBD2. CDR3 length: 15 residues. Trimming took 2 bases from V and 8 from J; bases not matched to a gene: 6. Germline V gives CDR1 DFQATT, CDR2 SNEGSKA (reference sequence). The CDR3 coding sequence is TGCAGTGCTAGATCCGGGACTAGCGGGATTGATGAGCAGTTCTTC. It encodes CSARSGTSGIDEQFF.

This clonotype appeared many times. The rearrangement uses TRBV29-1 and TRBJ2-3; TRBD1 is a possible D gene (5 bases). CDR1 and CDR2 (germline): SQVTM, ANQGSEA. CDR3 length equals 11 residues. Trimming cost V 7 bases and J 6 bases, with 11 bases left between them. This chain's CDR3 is CSAHKGDTQYF. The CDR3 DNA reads TGCAGCGCCCACAAGGGGGATACGCAGTATTTT.

CDR3: CASSQRQANTEAFF. The DNA for the CDR3 is TGTGCCAGCAGCCAACGACAGGCAAACACTGAAGCTTTCTTT. The rearrangement uses TRBV7-2 and TRBJ1-1; TRBD1 is a possible D gene (6 bases). In germline, CDR1 is SGHTA, CDR2 FQGNSA. The CDR3 has 14 amino acids. The V end was cut by 5 bases, the J end by 2 bases, with 12 bases between.

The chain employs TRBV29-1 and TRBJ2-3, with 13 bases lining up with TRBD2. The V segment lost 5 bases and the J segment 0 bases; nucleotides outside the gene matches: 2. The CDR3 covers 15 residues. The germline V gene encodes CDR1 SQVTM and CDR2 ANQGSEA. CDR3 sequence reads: CSVSGLAGSTDTQYF. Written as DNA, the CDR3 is TGCAGCGTTTCGGGACTAGCGGGAAGCACAGATACGCAGTATTTT.

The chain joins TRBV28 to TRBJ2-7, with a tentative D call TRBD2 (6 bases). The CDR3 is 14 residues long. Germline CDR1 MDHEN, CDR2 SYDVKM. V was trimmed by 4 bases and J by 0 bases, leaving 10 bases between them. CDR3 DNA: TGTGCCAGCAGTTCGTCGGGAGTCTCCTACGAGCAGTACTTC. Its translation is CASSSSGVSYEQYF.

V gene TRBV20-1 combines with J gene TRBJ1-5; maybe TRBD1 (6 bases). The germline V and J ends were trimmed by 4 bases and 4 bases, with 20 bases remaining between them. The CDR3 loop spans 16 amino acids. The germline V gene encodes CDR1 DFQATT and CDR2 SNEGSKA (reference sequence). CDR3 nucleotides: TGCAGTGCTAAGAAAACTTACAGGGACCCGAATCAGCCCCAGCATTTT. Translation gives CSAKKTYRDPNQPQHF.

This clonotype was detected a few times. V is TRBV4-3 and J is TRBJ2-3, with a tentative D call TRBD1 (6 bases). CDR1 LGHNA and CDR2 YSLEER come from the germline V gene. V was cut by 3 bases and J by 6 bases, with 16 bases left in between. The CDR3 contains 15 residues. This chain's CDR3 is CASSQEVQGLDTQYF. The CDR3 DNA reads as TGCGCCAGCAGCCAGGAGGTACAGGGATTGGATACGCAGTATTTT.

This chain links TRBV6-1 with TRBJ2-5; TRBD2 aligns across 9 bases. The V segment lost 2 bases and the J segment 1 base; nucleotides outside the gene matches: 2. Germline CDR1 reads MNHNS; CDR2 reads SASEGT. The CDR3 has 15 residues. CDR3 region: CASSELAGIQETQYF. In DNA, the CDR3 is TGTGCCAGCAGTGAACTAGCGGGGATCCAAGAGACCCAGTACTTC.

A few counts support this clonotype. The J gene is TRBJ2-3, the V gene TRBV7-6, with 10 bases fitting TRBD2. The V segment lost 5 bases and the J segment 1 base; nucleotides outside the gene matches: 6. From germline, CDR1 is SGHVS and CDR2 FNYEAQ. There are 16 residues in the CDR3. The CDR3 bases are TGTGCCAGCAGCAGCAGTGGGACTAGCGGCACAGATACGCAGTATTTT. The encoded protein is CASSSSGTSGTDTQYF.

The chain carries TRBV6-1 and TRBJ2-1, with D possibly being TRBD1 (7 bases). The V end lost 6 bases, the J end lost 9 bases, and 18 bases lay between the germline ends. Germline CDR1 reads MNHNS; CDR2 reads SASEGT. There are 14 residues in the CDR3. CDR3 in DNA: TGTGCCAGCAGCCTTACGACAGGGAGGATTGAGCAGTTCTTC. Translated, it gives CASSLTTGRIEQFF.